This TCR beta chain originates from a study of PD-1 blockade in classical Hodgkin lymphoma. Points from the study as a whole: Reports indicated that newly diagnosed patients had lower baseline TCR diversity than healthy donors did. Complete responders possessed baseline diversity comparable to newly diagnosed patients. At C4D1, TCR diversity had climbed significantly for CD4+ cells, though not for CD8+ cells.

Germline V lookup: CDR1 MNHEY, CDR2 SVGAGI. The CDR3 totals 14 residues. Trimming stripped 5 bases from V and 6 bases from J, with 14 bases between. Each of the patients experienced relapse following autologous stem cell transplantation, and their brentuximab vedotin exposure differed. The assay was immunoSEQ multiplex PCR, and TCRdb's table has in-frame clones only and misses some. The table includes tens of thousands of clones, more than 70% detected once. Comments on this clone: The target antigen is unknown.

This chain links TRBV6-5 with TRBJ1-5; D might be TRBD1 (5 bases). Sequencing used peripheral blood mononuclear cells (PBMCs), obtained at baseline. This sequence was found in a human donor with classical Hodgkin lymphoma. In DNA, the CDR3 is TGTGCCAGCAGTACAACCAGGGACGGTCAGCCCCAGCATTTT. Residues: CASSTTRDGQPQHF.